Listed below are T cell receptor beta chains from one sample, sequenced in a study of blood T cells in healthy people across ages. TCRdb processed the 5' RACE reads anew with MiXCR; each CDR3 protein has one entry. The sample consists of about 1.4 million distinct CDR3 sequences, around 55% of them appearing once. Sample: blood. The receptor set was obtained from a young man in good health. Each CDR3 is given without its conserved first and last residue. Size is omitted from some rows. Given values are once, few, many or a class for expanded clones.

abundance,j_gene,v_gene,CDR3aa
few,TRBJ1-2,TRBV20-1,SAAGGYT
.,TRBJ2-3,TRBV7-8,ASTSLLSGSTDTQY
.,TRBJ1-2,TRBV4-1,ASTEGGGWGYGYT
.,TRBJ1-2,TRBV29-1,SVPRGGWGYT
.,TRBJ2-3,TRBV10-1,ASSVTSGRSLGTDTQY
.,TRBJ1-1,TRBV29-1,SVESRQAYEAF
.,TRBJ1-5,TRBV15,ATSSGLNQPQH
.,TRBJ2-4,TRBV20-1,SARGHPQGSQNIQY
few,TRBJ2-3,TRBV4-3,ASSQDLGRLDDTQY
few,TRBJ2-3,TRBV29-1,SARPGLPGDTQY
.,.,TRBV19,ASSTDRGVEQY
.,TRBJ2-5,TRBV5-1,ASSSGTSSSETQY
few,TRBJ2-7,TRBV4-3,ASSQDINTYSYEQY
few,TRBJ1-1,TRBV5-1,ASSLPAGNTEAF